The TCR beta chain described here comes from a study of technical replicates of blood from several donors. The CDR3 extends over 14 amino acids. CDR1 and CDR2 from the germline V gene are SGHTA and FQGNSA. With 2 bases removed from V and 7 bases from J, the gap between germline ends came to 11 bases. Assay used: immunoSEQ multiplex PCR; TCRdb lists only in-frame clones, some missing. The table lists roughly 72,000 clones, approximately 96% of them singletons. This clonotype was sampled from a human donor in good health. Sequencing input: T cells isolated from PBMCs. This sequence joins TRBV7-2 and TRBJ2-2; a weak D match, TRBD2 (6 bases). The chain's CDR3 is CASSLLREIGELFF. The CDR3 region has the DNA TGTGCCAGCAGCTTACTACGGGAGATCGGGGAGCTGTTTTTT.